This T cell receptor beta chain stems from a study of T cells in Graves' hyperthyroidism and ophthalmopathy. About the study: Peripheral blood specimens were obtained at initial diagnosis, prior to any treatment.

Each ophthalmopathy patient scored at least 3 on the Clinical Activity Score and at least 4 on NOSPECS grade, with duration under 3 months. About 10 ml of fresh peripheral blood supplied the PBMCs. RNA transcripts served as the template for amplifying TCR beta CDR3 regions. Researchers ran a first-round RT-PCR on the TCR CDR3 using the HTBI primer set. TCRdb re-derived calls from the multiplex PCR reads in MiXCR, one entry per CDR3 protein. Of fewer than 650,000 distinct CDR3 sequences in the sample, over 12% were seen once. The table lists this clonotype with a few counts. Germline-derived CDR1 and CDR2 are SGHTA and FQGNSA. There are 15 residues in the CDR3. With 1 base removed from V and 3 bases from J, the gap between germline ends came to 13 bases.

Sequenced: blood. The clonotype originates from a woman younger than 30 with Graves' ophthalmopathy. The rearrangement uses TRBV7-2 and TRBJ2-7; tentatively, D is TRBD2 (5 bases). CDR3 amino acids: CASSLVSGLDYEQYF. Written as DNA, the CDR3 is TGTGCCAGCAGCTTAGTGAGCGGCCTTGACTACGAGCAGTACTTC.